The 22 T cell receptor beta chains given below trace back to one sample, sequenced in a study of blood T cell repertoires in COVID-19. Using immunoSEQ multiplex PCR, the repertoire was profiled, and TCRdb retains in-frame clones only, with some absent. The sample shows approximately 210,000 clones, roughly 79% of them seen only once. What was sequenced was PBMCs or T cells enriched from blood (not recorded which). These receptors were collected from a woman aged 50 to 60 with acute COVID-19.

This clone was detected only once. This chain links TRBV7-2 with TRBJ2-1; maybe TRBD2 (6 bases). Per the germline V gene, CDR1 is SGHTA and CDR2 is FQGNSA. The V gene lost 4 bases and the J gene lost 7 bases, with 20 bases spanning the gap. The CDR3 is 16 amino acids. CDR3 region: CASSYPSDYQSNEQFF. The DNA for the CDR3 is TGTGCCAGCAGCTACCCTAGCGACTACCAAAGTAATGAGCAGTTCTTC.

The chain is built from TRBV5-6 and TRBJ2-5; 9 nucleotides align to TRBD2. V dropped 2 bases and J dropped 6; count of bases not matched to a gene: 5. The germline gives CDR1 SGHDT, CDR2 YYEEEE. The CDR3 loop spans 14 amino acids. The CDR3 loop reads CASSLGLASQTQYF. The CDR3 DNA sequence: TGTGCCAGCAGCTTAGGACTAGCGTCGCAGACCCAGTACTTC. Filled out from reference TRBV5-6 and TRBJ2-5, the complete variable domain reads DAGVTQSPTHLIKTRGQQVTLRCSPKSGHDTVSWYQQALGQGPQFIFQYYEEEERQRGNFPDRFSGHQFPNYSSELNVNALLLGDSALYLCASSLGLASQTQYFGPGTRLLVL.

The chain combines TRBV7-2 with TRBJ1-4; D is undetermined. Germline V gives CDR1 SGHTA, CDR2 FQGNSA. V lost 5 bases to trimming and J lost 8 bases, with 18 bases between them. This CDR3 is 15 amino acids long. The CDR3 DNA sequence: TGTGCCAGCAGCGCAGATGGGTTCAGGAACGAAAAACTGTTTTTT. Protein: CASSADGFRNEKLFF.

The chain combines TRBV7-2 with TRBJ2-3; 8 bases are a match to TRBD2. J lost 4 bases, V lost 6 bases, and 15 bases had no gene match. Germline loops: CDR1 SGHTA, CDR2 FQGNSA. This CDR3 spans 17 amino acids. CDR3 residues: CASSPSAGLAGADTQYF. DNA for the CDR3: TGTGCCAGCAGTCCAAGTGCCGGACTAGCAGGGGCAGATACGCAGTATTTT. Looking up the rest from reference TRBV7-2 and TRBJ2-3 gives the full variable domain: GAGVSQSPSNKVTEKGKDVELRCDPISGHTALYWYRQSLGQGLEFLIYFQGNSAPDKSGLPSDRFSAERTGGSVSTLTIQRTQQEDSAVYLCASSPSAGLAGADTQYFGPGTRLTVL.

The rearrangement links TRBV2 to TRBJ2-2; 9 nucleotides line up with TRBD1. CDR1 is SNHLY and CDR2 is FYNNEI in the germline V gene. The CDR3 extends over 14 amino acids. Trimming removed 8 bases from V and 6 bases from J; junction bases left unmatched: 7. CDR3 sequence reads: CASGRDRDPGELFF. The CDR3 DNA reads as TGTGCCAGCGGACGGGACAGGGACCCCGGGGAGCTGTTTTTT.

The V gene is TRBV7-2, the J gene TRBJ2-6, with D possibly being TRBD2 (6 bases). Trimming took 5 bases from V and 0 from J, leaving 17 bases between them. From germline, CDR1 is SGHTA and CDR2 FQGNSA. CDR3 length: 18 amino acids. CDR3 in DNA: TGTGCCAGCAGCCGCACGGAGGGGTCCTACTCTGGGGCCAACGTCCTGACTTTC. It specifies CASSRTEGSYSGANVLTF.

The rearrangement joins TRBV19 to TRBJ1-4; D is perhaps TRBD1 (5 bases). This CDR3 contains 16 residues. Germline CDR1 LNHDA, CDR2 SQIVND (reference sequence). The V end lost 5 bases, the J end lost 0 bases, and 13 bases lay between the germline ends. The CDR3 nucleotides are TGTGCCAGTAGTCCACGGGGGGTGGCAACTAATGAAAAACTGTTTTTT. Its translation: CASSPRGVATNEKLFF.

V usage is TRBV28 and J usage is TRBJ2-1, with 12 bases aligning to TRBD2. With 6 bases clipped from V and 8 bases from J, the junction kept 8 bases outside the gene matches. The length of the CDR3 is 15 residues. Looked up from germline, CDR1 is MDHEN and CDR2 is SYDVKM. DNA of the CDR3: TGTGCCAGCAGGCCGACTAGCGGGAGTCTCTATGAGCAGTTCTTC. It specifies CASRPTSGSLYEQFF.

This sequence joins TRBV6-5 and TRBJ1-5, with no clear D. This CDR3 has 14 residues. The germline gives CDR1 MNHEY, CDR2 SVGAGI. V was clipped by 6 bases and J by 3 bases, with 12 bases between them. CDR3 sequence: CASSPGFINQPQHF. CDR3 sequence (DNA): TGTGCCAGCAGCCCGGGGTTTATCAATCAGCCCCAGCATTTT.

This clone was seen only a few times. This chain uses TRBV30 with TRBJ1-6; TRBD1 might be the D (5 bases). V was pared by 2 bases and J by 8 bases, with 13 bases between. The CDR3 is 14 amino acids. Germline CDR1 GTSNPN, CDR2 SVGIG (reference sequence). The CDR3 loop reads CAWSKGILDSPLHF. The CDR3 nucleotides read TGTGCCTGGAGTAAGGGGATCCTCGATTCACCCCTCCACTTT.

The chain carries TRBV11-3 and TRBJ2-1; 12 positions match TRBD2. The junction had 7 bases not matched to a gene; V was cut back by 1 base and J by 3 bases. The length of the CDR3 is 18 residues. The germline V gene encodes CDR1 SGHNT and CDR2 YENEEA. The CDR3 DNA reads TGTGCCAGCAGCTTAGCTGCGGCTAGCGGGAGGGTCTACAATGAGCAGTTCTTC. Amino acids: CASSLAAASGRVYNEQFF. Supplemented by reference TRBV11-3 and TRBJ2-1, the full variable domain reads EAGVVQSPRYKIIEKKQPVAFWCNPISGHNTLYWYLQNLGQGPELLIRYENEEAVDDSQLPKDRFSAERLKGVDSTLKIQPAELGDSAVYLCASSLAAASGRVYNEQFFGPGTRLTVL.

The chain links TRBV4-1 to TRBJ2-7; 7 bases fit TRBD2. V shed 3 bases, J shed 4 bases, and the junction held 9 bases outside the gene matches. Germline lookup yields CDR1 MGHRA and CDR2 YSYEKL. The CDR3 has 15 residues. The CDR3 DNA reads TGCGCCAGCAGCCACCTTGGGGGGGGAGGTTACGAGCAGTACTTC. It yields the protein CASSHLGGGGYEQYF.

The genes are TRBV19 and TRBJ1-3; 8 bases match TRBD1. The germline gives CDR1 LNHDA, CDR2 SQIVND (reference sequence). The CDR3 spans 15 residues. V lost 4 bases and J lost 4; bases outside the gene matches: 6. The CDR3 region is CASSKPRGQGNTIYF. CDR3 DNA: TGTGCCAGTAGTAAACCCAGGGGGCAAGGAAACACCATATATTTT.

The chain links TRBV11-3 to TRBJ2-5; TRBD1 might be the D (6 bases). CDR3 size: 17 residues. Trimming took 5 bases from V and 3 from J, leaving 22 bases between them. Germline CDR1 SGHNT, CDR2 YENEEA. The CDR3 nucleotides read TGTGCCAGCAGCAAGAGGTGGGAAGCACAGGGAAAAGAGACCCAGTACTTC. Translated, it gives CASSKRWEAQGKETQYF.

The chain recombines TRBV3-1 (or the pseudogene TRBV3-2) with TRBJ2-1; a possible D gene is TRBD2 (5 bases). The CDR3 extends over 16 amino acids. The V end lost 4 bases, the J end lost 4 bases, and 17 bases lay between the germline ends. Germline CDR1 is LGHDT and CDR2 is YNNKEL (reference sequence). CDR3 region: CASSPYSGPTYNEQFF. The CDR3, as DNA: TGTGCCAGCAGCCCTTACAGCGGTCCTACTTACAATGAGCAGTTCTTC.

The V gene is TRBV6-5, the J gene TRBJ2-7; TRBD1 agrees at 7 bases. The CDR3 has 13 residues. The junction had 5 bases not matched to a gene; V was cut back by 7 bases and J by 2 bases. CDR1 and CDR2 (germline): MNHEY, SVGAGI. The chain's CDR3 is CASNWDRTYEQYF. The CDR3 DNA follows: TGTGCCAGCAACTGGGACAGAACCTACGAGCAGTACTTC.

This chain uses TRBV20-1 with TRBJ2-7; D gene uncertain. Germline CDR1 and CDR2: DFQATT and SNEGSKA (reference sequence). The V gene lost 7 bases and the J gene lost 3 bases, with 10 bases spanning the gap. The CDR3 is made up of 11 amino acids. The CDR3 DNA follows: TGCAGTGTATACGGGTACTACGAGCAGTACTTC. Translating it yields CSVYGYYEQYF.

This chain connects TRBV7-9 to TRBJ1-1; 7 bases map to TRBD1. This CDR3 contains 15 residues. V was clipped by 2 bases and J by 3 bases; unmatched bases: 6. Germline CDR1 SEHNR, CDR2 FQNEAQ (reference sequence). In DNA form, the CDR3 reads TGTGCCAGCAGCTTAACGGGGGACAGTCACACTGAAGCTTTCTTT. Its protein product is CASSLTGDSHTEAFF.

A single count supports this clone. The chain links TRBV28 to TRBJ2-1; D is possibly TRBD1 (6 bases). Germline values: CDR1 MDHEN, CDR2 SYDVKM. The V end was cut by 3 bases, the J end by 8 bases, with 14 bases between. The CDR3 runs 14 residues. CDR3 in amino acids: CASSLGASKDEQFF. The CDR3 DNA reads as TGTGCCAGCAGTTTGGGGGCCAGTAAGGATGAGCAGTTCTTC.

The chain carries TRBV5-4 and TRBJ2-3; 10 nucleotides line up with TRBD1. Trimming cost V 4 bases and J 4 bases; bases outside gene matches: 6. The CDR3 totals 15 residues. Germline CDR1 reads SGHNT; CDR2 reads YYREEE (reference sequence). The CDR3 here is CASSPDRGRADTQYF. CDR3 in DNA: TGTGCCAGCAGCCCCGACAGGGGGCGAGCAGATACGCAGTATTTT.

The chain employs TRBV7-2 and TRBJ1-5, with D uncertain. This CDR3 comprises 16 residues. Germline V lookup: CDR1 SGHTA, CDR2 FQGNSA. Trimming removed 1 base at V and 0 bases at J, with 10 bases between. The CDR3 reads CASSLVWSNSNQPQHF. DNA of the CDR3: TGTGCCAGCAGCTTAGTGTGGTCTAATAGCAATCAGCCCCAGCATTTT. Drawing the rest from reference TRBV7-2 and TRBJ1-5, the complete variable domain is GAGVSQSPSNKVTEKGKDVELRCDPISGHTALYWYRQSLGQGLEFLIYFQGNSAPDKSGLPSDRFSAERTGGSVSTLTIQRTQQEDSAVYLCASSLVWSNSNQPQHFGDGTRLSIL.

This clone was detected once. V gene TRBV7-8 combines with J gene TRBJ2-4; D is uncertain. Trimming shortened V by 5 bases and J by 5 bases, and 19 bases separated the two germline ends. There are 16 residues in the CDR3. Germline V CDR1 and CDR2: SGHVS, FQNEAQ. CDR3 coding DNA: TGTGCCAGCAGCCTAACCAGCCGGAGTGTGGAAAACATTCAGTACTTC. Protein: CASSLTSRSVENIQYF. Full variable domain (rest looked up from reference TRBV7-8 and TRBJ2-4): GAGVSQSPRYKVAKRGQDVALRCDPISGHVSLFWYQQALGQGPEFLTYFQNEAQLDKSGLPSDRFFAERPEGSVSTLKIQRTQQEDSAVYLCASSLTSRSVENIQYFGAGTRLSVL.